These T cell receptor beta chains were read from a single sample in a study of cytomegalovirus exposure and HLA in healthy donors. The assay was immunoSEQ multiplex PCR, and TCRdb's table has in-frame clones only and misses some. The table records around 56,000 clones, approximately 93% of them present only once. Sequenced sample: PBMCs. These receptors were collected from a woman aged 18-30 years in good health and CMV-seropositive. CDR3s include the opening cysteine and the closing phenylalanine or tryptophan. The D gene is left open where the match is weak. Only part of the rows carry a size: once, few, many, or a class if the clone is expanded.

NA | TRBJ1-5 | NA | TRBV27 | TGTGCCAGCAGTTTCGTCAATCAGCCCCAGCATTTT | CASSFVNQPQHF
NA | TRBJ1-2 | NA | TRBV6-6 | TGTGCCAGCACCTACCCCCGGGGTGACGACTATGGCTACACCTTC | CASTYPRGDDYGYTF
NA | TRBJ1-4 | NA | TRBV2 | TGTGCCAGCAGGGCAGGGCCAACTAATGAAAAACTGTTTTTT | CASRAGPTNEKLFF
NA | TRBJ1-2 | TRBD1 | TRBV7-2 | TGTGCCAGCAGCTTAGCATCCGGGACAGGGGGCAAGTCAGTCGATGGCTACACCTTC | CASSLASGTGGKSVDGYTF
NA | TRBJ1-2 | NA | TRBV6-5 | TGTGCCAGCAGTTACGGTTGGGCAGAAGACTATGGCTACACCTTC | CASSYGWAEDYGYTF
NA | TRBJ1-2 | NA | TRBV18 | TGTGCCAGCTCACCTGGGGCGGATGGGGGCTACACCTTC | CASSPGADGGYTF
NA | TRBJ2-7 | NA | TRBV6-1 | TGTGCCAGCAGTCTTATAGAGGAAGCGAAGCAGTACTTC | CASSLIEEAKQYF
NA | TRBJ2-7 | NA | TRBV11-2 | TGTGCCAGCAGCTTAGCAGGTGGAACCCAGTACTTC | CASSLAGGTQYF
NA | TRBJ1-1 | TRBD1 | TRBV2 | TGTGCCAGCAGTGTTCCCGGGACAGGGGGTTTCGGCACTGAAGCTTTCTTT | CASSVPGTGGFGTEAFF
NA | TRBJ2-6 | NA | TRBV30 | TGTGCCTGCACCCGGGGGGGGGCCAACGTCCTGACTTTC | CACTRGGANVLTF
NA | TRBJ1-5 | TRBD1 | TRBV6-5 | TGTGCCAGCAGTTTGGGACAGGGGGGTAGCAATCAGCCCCAGCATTTT | CASSLGQGGSNQPQHF
NA | TRBJ2-7 | TRBD1 | TRBV7-9 | TGTGCCAGCAGCGATGGACCGGGACAGGGGGACTCGGCCTACGAGCAGTACTTC | CASSDGPGQGDSAYEQYF
NA | TRBJ2-1 | NA | TRBV11-2 | TGTGCCAGCAGCCCCCACAGTTCCTACAATGAGCAGTTCTTC | CASSPHSSYNEQFF
NA | TRBJ1-5 | NA | TRBV5-6 | TGTGCCAGCAGCTTGACAAGATCCCCCACAAGGAGAGATCAGCCCCAGCATTTT | CASSLTRSPTRRDQPQHF
NA | TRBJ1-4 | NA | TRBV18 | TGTGCCAGCTCACGAATCGGGTGGGAAAAACTGTTTTTT | CASSRIGWEKLFF
once | TRBJ1-1 | NA | TRBV20-1 | TGCAGTGCGCCCCGGGTCACTGAAGCTTTCTTT | CSAPRVTEAFF